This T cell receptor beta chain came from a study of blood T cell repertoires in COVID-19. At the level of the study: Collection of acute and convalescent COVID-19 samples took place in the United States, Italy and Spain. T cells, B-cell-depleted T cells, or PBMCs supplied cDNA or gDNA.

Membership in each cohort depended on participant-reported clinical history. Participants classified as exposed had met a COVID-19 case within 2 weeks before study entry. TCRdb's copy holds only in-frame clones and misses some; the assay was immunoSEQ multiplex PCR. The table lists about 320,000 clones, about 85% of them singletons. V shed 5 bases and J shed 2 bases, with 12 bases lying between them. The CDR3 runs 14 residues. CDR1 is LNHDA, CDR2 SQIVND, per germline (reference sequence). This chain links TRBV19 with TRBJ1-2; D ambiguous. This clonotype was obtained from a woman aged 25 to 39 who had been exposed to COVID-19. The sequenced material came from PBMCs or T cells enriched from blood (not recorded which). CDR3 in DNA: TGTGCCAGTAGTCTAGCCGGGGTCAACTATGGCTACACCTTC. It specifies CASSLAGVNYGYTF. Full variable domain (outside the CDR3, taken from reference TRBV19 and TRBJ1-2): DGGITQSPKYLFRKEGQNVTLSCEQNLNHDAMYWYRQDPGQGLRLIYYSQIVNDFQKGDIAEGYSVSREKKESFPLTVTSAQKNPTAFYLCASSLAGVNYGYTFGSGTRLTVV.